The T cell receptor (beta chain) under discussion was sequenced for a study of cytomegalovirus exposure and HLA in healthy donors. PCR amplification relied on 60 Vbeta primers (plus 13 Jbeta primers). Sequenced by immunoSEQ multiplex PCR; TCRdb stores in-frame clones only, minus some. The sample shows nearly 95,000 clones, approximately 75% of them seen only once. Notes on the study in general: A link between a missense DCLRE1C variant and TCR beta V- and J-gene trimming emerged from a later analysis. A highly shared variant cluster was judged a likely technical artifact. For presence/absence analyses, sequencing depth was assumed to be roughly uniform across donors. According to an earlier analysis, most TCR beta V segments yielded productive rearrangements about 87% or about 30% of the time.

This clone was seen only a few times. What it binds is not known. This CDR3 comprises 14 residues. Trimming took 6 bases from V and 7 from J, leaving 16 bases between them. In germline, CDR1 is MDHEN, CDR2 SYDVKM. V and J are TRBV28 and TRBJ2-1; weak D call: TRBD2 (6 bases). This receptor was taken from a woman in her forties in good health and CMV-seronegative. Source material: PBMCs. CDR3: CASRRGPRGNEQFF. The CDR3 DNA reads TGTGCCAGCAGGCGAGGCCCACGGGGGAATGAGCAGTTCTTC.